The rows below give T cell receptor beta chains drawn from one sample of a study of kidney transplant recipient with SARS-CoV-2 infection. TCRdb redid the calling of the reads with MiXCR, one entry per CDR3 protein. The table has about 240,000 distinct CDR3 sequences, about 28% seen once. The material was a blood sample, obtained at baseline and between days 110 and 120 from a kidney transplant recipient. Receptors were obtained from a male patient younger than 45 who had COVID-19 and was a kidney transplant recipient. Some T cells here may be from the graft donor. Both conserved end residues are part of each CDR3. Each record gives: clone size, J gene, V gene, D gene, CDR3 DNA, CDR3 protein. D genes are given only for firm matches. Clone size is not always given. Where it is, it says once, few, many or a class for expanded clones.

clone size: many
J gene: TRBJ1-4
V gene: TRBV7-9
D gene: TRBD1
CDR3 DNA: TGTGCCAGCAGCTCCCAGTCCGGACAGGGTGGAAAACTGTTTTTT
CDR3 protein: CASSSQSGQGGKLFF

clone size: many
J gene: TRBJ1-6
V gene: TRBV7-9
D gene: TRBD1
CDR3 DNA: TGTGCCAGCAGCCTTGGACAGGGAGATTCACCCCTCCACTTT
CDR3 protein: CASSLGQGDSPLHF

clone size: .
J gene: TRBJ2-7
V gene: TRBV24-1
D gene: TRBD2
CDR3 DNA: TGTGCCACCAGTGATTCCGGACTAGCGCTCGAGCAGTACTTC
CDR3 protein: CATSDSGLALEQYF

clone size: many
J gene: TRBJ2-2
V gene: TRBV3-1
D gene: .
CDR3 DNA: TGTGCCAGCAGCCAGTTTTACCCGAACACCGGGGAGCTGTTTTTT
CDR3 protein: CASSQFYPNTGELFF

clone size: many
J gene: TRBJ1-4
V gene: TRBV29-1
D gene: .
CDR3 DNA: TGCAGCGTTGAAGAAAGGGGGATTAATGAAAAACTGTTTTTT
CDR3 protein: CSVEERGINEKLFF

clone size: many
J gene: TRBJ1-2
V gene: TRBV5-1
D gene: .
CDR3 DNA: TGCGCCAGCCAAATAGTATCGGTTCGAAAGACCTATGGCTACACCTTC
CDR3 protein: CASQIVSVRKTYGYTF

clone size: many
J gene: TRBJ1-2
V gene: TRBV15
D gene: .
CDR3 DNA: TGTGCCACCAGCAATACAAAAAGGTGTGGAAAGACCTATGGCTACACCTTC
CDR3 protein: CATSNTKRCGKTYGYTF

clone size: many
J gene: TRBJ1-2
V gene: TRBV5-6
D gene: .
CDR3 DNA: TGTGCCAGCGGGGCTTACAATAGTCGAAAGACCTATGGCTACACCTTC
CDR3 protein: CASGAYNSRKTYGYTF

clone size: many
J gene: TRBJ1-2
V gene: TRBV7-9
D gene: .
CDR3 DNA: TGTGCCAGCAGCAAGACGAGATACCATGGAAAGACCTATGGCTACACCTTC
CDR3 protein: CASSKTRYHGKTYGYTF

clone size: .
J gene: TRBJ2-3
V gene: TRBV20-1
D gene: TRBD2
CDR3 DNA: TGCAGTGCTAGCTTACTAGCGCCCGACACAGATACGCAGTATTTT
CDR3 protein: CSASLLAPDTDTQYF

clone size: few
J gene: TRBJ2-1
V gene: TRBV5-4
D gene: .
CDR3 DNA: TGTGCCAGCAGCTTGGGAACTAGCCGAAATGAGCAGTTCTTC
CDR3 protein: CASSLGTSRNEQFF

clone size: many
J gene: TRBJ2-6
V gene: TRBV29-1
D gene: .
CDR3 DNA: TGCAGCGTGGACACAACCTCTGGGGCCAACGTCCTGACTTTC
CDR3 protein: CSVDTTSGANVLTF

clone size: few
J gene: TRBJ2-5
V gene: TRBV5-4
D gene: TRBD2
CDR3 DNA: TGTGCCAGCAGCGCTACCTGGACTAGCGGGCAAGAGACCCAGTACTTC
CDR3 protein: CASSATWTSGQETQYF

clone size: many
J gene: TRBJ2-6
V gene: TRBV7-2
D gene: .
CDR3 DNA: TGTGCCAGCAGCCCTAGGGTTACGCTCTCTGGGGCCAACGTCCTGACTTTC
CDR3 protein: CASSPRVTLSGANVLTF

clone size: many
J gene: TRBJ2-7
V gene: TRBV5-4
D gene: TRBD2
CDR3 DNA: TGTGCCAGCAGCATGGGACTAGCGGGAGGTGAGCAGTACTTC
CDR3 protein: CASSMGLAGGEQYF

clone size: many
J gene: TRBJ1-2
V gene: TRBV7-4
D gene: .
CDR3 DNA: TGTGCCAGCAGCCTGTGCGTTTCAGCTCGAAAGACCTATGGCTACACCTTC
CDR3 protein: CASSLCVSARKTYGYTF

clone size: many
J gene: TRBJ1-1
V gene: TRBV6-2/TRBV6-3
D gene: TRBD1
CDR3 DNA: TGTGCCAGCAGTCGACAGGGCATGAACACTGAAGCTTTCTTT
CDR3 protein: CASSRQGMNTEAFF

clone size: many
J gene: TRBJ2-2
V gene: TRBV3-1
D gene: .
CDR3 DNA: TGTGCCAGCAGCGGTCACATTCCCATTTCAGGCTTGACCGGGGAGCTGTTTTTT
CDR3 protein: CASSGHIPISGLTGELFF

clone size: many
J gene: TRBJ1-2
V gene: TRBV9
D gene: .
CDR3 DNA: TGTGCCAGCATTAGTGAGTACTCAAGAAAGACCTATGGCTACACCTTC
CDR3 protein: CASISEYSRKTYGYTF

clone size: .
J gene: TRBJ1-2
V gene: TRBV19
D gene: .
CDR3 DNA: TGTGCCAGTAGTACTAAGTCGACAAATCGAAAGACCCATGACTACACCTTC
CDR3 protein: CASSTKSTNRKTHDYTF

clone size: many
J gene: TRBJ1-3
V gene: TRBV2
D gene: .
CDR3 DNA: TGTGCCAGCACCTCAAATCAGGGAATAGGTAACACCATATATTTT
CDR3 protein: CASTSNQGIGNTIYF

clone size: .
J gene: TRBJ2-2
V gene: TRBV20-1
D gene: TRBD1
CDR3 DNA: TGCAATGCTAGAGATCGGACAGGGTACACCGGGGAGCTGTTTTTT
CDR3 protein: CNARDRTGYTGELFF

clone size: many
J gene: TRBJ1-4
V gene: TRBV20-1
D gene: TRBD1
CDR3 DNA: TGCAGTGCTCGAACGGGACAGGGTAATGAAAAACTGTTTTTT
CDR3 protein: CSARTGQGNEKLFF

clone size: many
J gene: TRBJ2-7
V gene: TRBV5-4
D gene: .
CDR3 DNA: TGTGCCAGCAGCCCGCAGCCGGGGGAAGCGGAAGAGCAGTACTTC
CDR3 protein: CASSPQPGEAEEQYF

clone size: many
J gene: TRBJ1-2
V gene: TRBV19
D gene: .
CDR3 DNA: TGTGCCAGTAGTATAGATCCACAGGGTATATATGGCTACACCTTC
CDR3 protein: CASSIDPQGIYGYTF

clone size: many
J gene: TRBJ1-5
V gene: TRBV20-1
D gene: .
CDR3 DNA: TGCAGTGCTAGAACACTAAGGGGCAATCAGCCCCAGCATTTT
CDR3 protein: CSARTLRGNQPQHF

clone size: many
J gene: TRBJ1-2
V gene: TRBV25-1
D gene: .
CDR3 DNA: TGTGCCAGCAGTCGCAAACCAGAACTGGGAAAGACCTATGGCTACACCTTC
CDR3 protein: CASSRKPELGKTYGYTF

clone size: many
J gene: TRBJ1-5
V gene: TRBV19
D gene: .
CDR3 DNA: TGTGCCACCAATCGCTTGGGGTACGGTGAAGGTCAGCCCCAGCATTTT
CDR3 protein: CATNRLGYGEGQPQHF

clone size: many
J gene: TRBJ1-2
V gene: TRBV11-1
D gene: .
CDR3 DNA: TGTGCCAGCAGCATCGTAGATAAGGCTGGAAAGACCTATGGCTACACCTTC
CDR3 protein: CASSIVDKAGKTYGYTF

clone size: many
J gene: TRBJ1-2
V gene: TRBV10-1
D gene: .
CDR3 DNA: TGCGCCAGCAGTACCGTTATAAGATCGCGAAAGACCTATGGCTACACCTTC
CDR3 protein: CASSTVIRSRKTYGYTF

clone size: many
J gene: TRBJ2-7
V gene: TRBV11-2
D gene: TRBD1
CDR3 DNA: TGTGCCAGCAGCCCCTCCCCGGGACAGGGAACTTACGAGCAGTACTTC
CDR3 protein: CASSPSPGQGTYEQYF

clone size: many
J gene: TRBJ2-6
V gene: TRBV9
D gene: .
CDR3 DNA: TGTGCCAGCAGCGTGTCAGGGTCTGGGGCCAACGTCCTGACTTTC
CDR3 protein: CASSVSGSGANVLTF